These 30 T cell receptor beta chains share one sample of origin, sequenced in a study of cytomegalovirus exposure and HLA in healthy donors. This PCR relied on a set of 60 Vbeta primers and 13 Jbeta primers. The assay was immunoSEQ multiplex PCR, and TCRdb's table has in-frame clones only and misses some. The repertoire holds 180,000 or so clones, with about 83% as singletons. The material sequenced was PBMCs. These receptors all come from a female donor in good health and CMV-seronegative.

Turning to this clone: In the same sample, other DNA sequences code for this CDR3. V gene TRBV9 combines with J gene TRBJ1-5, with D hard to call. The V end lost 0 bases, the J end lost 3 bases, and 7 bases lay between the germline ends. The CDR3 is 14 residues long. Per germline, CDR1 SGDLS and CDR2 YYNGEE. The CDR3 sequence: CASSVGGANQPQHF. The DNA of the CDR3 is TGTGCCAGCAGCGTAGGAGGAGCCAATCAGCCCCAGCATTTT.

This clone came up a few times. The gene calls are TRBV6-5 and TRBJ2-7, with TRBD1 matching over 9 bases. Germline assignment: CDR1 MNHEY and CDR2 SVGAGI. The V segment lost 6 bases and the J segment 6 bases; nucleotides outside the gene matches: 12. This CDR3 contains 15 residues. CDR3: CASSPQPGTGSEQYF. For the CDR3, the DNA is TGTGCCAGCAGCCCGCAGCCCGGGACAGGGTCCGAGCAGTACTTC.

The chain links TRBV2 to TRBJ2-2; maybe TRBD2 (6 bases). Germline CDR1 reads SNHLY; CDR2 reads FYNNEI. The length of the CDR3 is 13 residues. V dropped 9 bases and J dropped 6 bases, with 14 bases sitting between them. CDR3 region: CASTGDSAGELFF. The CDR3 coding sequence is TGTGCCAGTACGGGGGATTCCGCCGGGGAGCTGTTTTTT.

As regards this clone: The junction departs from germline at one end; a sequencing error may be responsible. V and J are TRBV7-9 and TRBJ1-4; tentative D call: TRBD1 (5 bases). Germline-derived CDR1 and CDR2 are SEHNR and FQNEAQ (reference sequence). CDR3 length: 14 residues. The CDR3 DNA reads as TGTTCCAGCGCCGCGCCCAGGGATGGGGAAAAACTGTTTTTT. Its protein is CSSAAPRDGEKLFF.

This clone was observed a handful of times. The V and J genes are TRBV19 and TRBJ1-6; D is perhaps TRBD1 (6 bases). CDR3 length: 15 amino acids. Per the germline V gene, CDR1 is LNHDA and CDR2 is SQIVND (reference sequence). Trimming pared 5 bases from V and 4 bases from J, leaving 12 bases between. This CDR3 reads CASSPETGYNSPLHF. CDR3 DNA: TGTGCCAGTAGTCCGGAAACAGGGTATAATTCACCCCTCCACTTT.

The chain joins TRBV12-2 to TRBJ1-5; TRBD1 was called by the table and not checked on the DNA. TRBV12-2 is shown as a pseudogene. The length of the CDR3 is 19 residues. The CDR3 DNA follows: TGTGCAAGTCGCTCCCCCCAGGGTGCAGGGGGAAAAAGCAATCAGCCCCAGCATTTT. This gives the protein CASRSPQGAGGKSNQPQHF.

This clone was found once. V is TRBV29-1 and J is TRBJ1-2, with D unresolved. Trimming left V 6 bases short and J 2 bases short, with 22 bases between. The CDR3 has 16 residues. CDR1 is SQVTM, CDR2 ANQGSEA, per germline. This chain's CDR3 is CSVLLYYDPWNYGYTF. The DNA of the CDR3 is TGCAGCGTATTACTTTACTACGACCCTTGGAACTATGGCTACACCTTC.

The chain uses TRBV25-1 and TRBJ1-3; unclear D gene. The germline gives CDR1 MGHDK, CDR2 SYGVNS. Trimming took off 2 bases at V and 0 bases at J, with 8 bases between the two ends. The CDR3 extends over 15 amino acids. For the CDR3, the DNA is TGTGCCAGCAGTGAAGGAGGCTTCTCTGGAAACACCATATATTTT. It codes for CASSEGGFSGNTIYF.

The chain is built from TRBV10-2 and TRBJ2-7, with D perhaps TRBD2 (6 bases). The CDR3 is 17 residues long. Germline assignment: CDR1 WSHSY and CDR2 SAAADI. Between the trimmed V and J ends, which lost 2 bases and 4 bases, there was a span of 21 bases. For the CDR3, the DNA is TGCGCCAGCAGTGAGCCGACTAGGGGTCGGGTCGGGTACGAGCAGTACTTC. This encodes CASSEPTRGRVGYEQYF.

The V and J genes are TRBV5-1 and TRBJ1-1; 10 bases are shared with TRBD1. This CDR3 region has 13 residues. Trimming cost V 9 bases and J 4 bases; bases outside gene matches: 6. Germline CDR1 reads SGHRS; CDR2 reads YFSETQ. In nucleotides, the CDR3 is TGCGCCACCGCGACAGGGGGCCCCACTGAAGCTTTCTTT. This codes for CATATGGPTEAFF.

This clone appeared a few times. The rearrangement uses TRBV19 and TRBJ1-4; D is undetermined. Between the trimmed V and J ends, which lost 5 bases and 5 bases, there was a span of 12 bases. Germline V gene sequence: CDR1 LNHDA, CDR2 SQIVND (reference sequence). The length of the CDR3 is 14 residues. The chain's CDR3 is CASSFGFGNEKLFF. As DNA, the CDR3 is TGTGCCAGTAGTTTCGGGTTCGGAAATGAAAAACTGTTTTTT.

The genes are TRBV27 and TRBJ2-7, with D perhaps matching TRBD2 (6 bases). CDR3 length equals 14 residues. Trimming removed 5 bases from V and 5 bases from J, with 16 bases in between. Germline V gene lookup returns CDR1 MNHEY and CDR2 SMNVEV (reference sequence). CDR3 coding DNA: TGTGCCAGCAGTCTCCTCGGAGGGACTCACGAGCAGTACTTC. Protein product: CASSLLGGTHEQYF.

The rearrangement links TRBV2 to TRBJ1-3; no reliable D call. The CDR3 loop spans 15 amino acids. From germline, CDR1 is SNHLY and CDR2 FYNNEI. Trimming shortened V by 9 bases and J by 0 bases, and 15 bases separated the two germline ends. CDR3 sequence reads: CARSTPRGSGNTIYF. For the CDR3, the DNA is TGTGCCAGATCGACCCCCCGGGGCTCTGGAAACACCATATATTTT.

This chain links TRBV7-9 with TRBJ2-5; 8 nucleotides match TRBD1. Germline CDR1 reads SEHNR; CDR2 reads FQNEAQ (reference sequence). V dropped 5 bases and J dropped 1; count of bases not matched to a gene: 6. The CDR3 totals 15 residues. The CDR3 coding sequence is TGTGCCAGCAGCGATATTACAGGGGGCCAAGAGACCCAGTACTTC. Encoded protein: CASSDITGGQETQYF.

The rearrangement links TRBV29-1 to TRBJ1-1; unclear D gene. Deletions cut 6 bases from V and 0 bases from J, with 5 bases between. CDR1 is SQVTM, CDR2 ANQGSEA, per germline. This CDR3 is 11 amino acids long. The DNA of the CDR3 is TGCAGCGTCCTCTTGAACACTGAAGCTTTCTTT. Translated: CSVLLNTEAFF.

Worth noting for this clone: One end of the junction fails to match germline, which may point to a read error. The chain combines TRBV7-9 with TRBJ2-1; no clear D gene. Per germline, CDR1 SEHNR and CDR2 FQNEAQ (reference sequence). The CDR3 consists of 14 residues. CDR3: CSSSPRLPYNEQFF. The CDR3, as DNA: TGTTCCAGCAGCCCTCGTCTCCCCTACAATGAGCAGTTCTTC. Complete variable domain (other parts from reference TRBV7-9 and TRBJ2-1): DTGVSQNPRHKITKRGQNVTFRCDPISEHNRLYWYRQTLGQGPEFLTYFQNEAQLEKSRLLSDRFSAERPKGSFSTLEIQRTEQGDSAMYLCSSSPRLPYNEQFFGPGTRLTVL.

V and J are TRBV28 and TRBJ2-5; D may be TRBD1 (5 bases). This CDR3 contains 12 residues. Trimming removed 4 bases from V and 4 bases from J, with 7 bases in between. CDR1 is MDHEN and CDR2 is SYDVKM in the germline V gene. CDR3 sequence: CASSSRGETQYF. DNA for the CDR3: TGTGCCAGCAGTTCAAGGGGAGAGACCCAGTACTTC.

The chain employs TRBV5-1 and TRBJ1-1; D is perhaps TRBD1 (6 bases). The CDR3 totals 15 residues. Germline CDR1 reads SGHRS; CDR2 reads YFSETQ. Trimming cost V 3 bases and J 3 bases, with 15 bases left between them. The DNA for the CDR3 is TGCGCCAGCAGCTCGGGGGGCCGAAAGGACACTGAAGCTTTCTTT. Translated: CASSSGGRKDTEAFF.

This chain connects TRBV28 to TRBJ1-1, with TRBD1 as a possible D gene (6 bases). Germline CDR1 and CDR2: MDHEN and SYDVKM. The length of the CDR3 is 15 residues. Trimming pared 4 bases from V and 5 bases from J, leaving 17 bases between. The CDR3 DNA follows: TGTGCCAGCAGTTCCCAAAGGGGGAGCATGACTGAAGCTTTCTTT. Encoded protein: CASSSQRGSMTEAFF.

This clone was found many times. V usage is TRBV6-6 and J usage is TRBJ1-2, with D possibly matching TRBD1 (5 bases). The CDR3 is 14 residues long. From germline, CDR1 is MNHNY and CDR2 SVGAGI (reference sequence). V lost 2 bases and J lost 7, with 14 bases in between. Here the CDR3 DNA reads TGTGCCAGCAGTTACCAGGGCGATTTCACTGGCTACACCTTC. Amino acids: CASSYQGDFTGYTF.

This clone was counted a single time. V is TRBV28 and J is TRBJ2-5, with 8 bases identical to TRBD2. CDR1 and CDR2 (germline): MDHEN, SYDVKM. V shed 5 bases, J shed 6 bases, and the junction held 11 bases outside the gene matches. The CDR3 is 15 amino acids. The CDR3 sequence: CASSLPGGGRKTQYF. The CDR3 DNA sequence: TGTGCCAGCAGTCTCCCCGGGGGGGGGAGGAAGACCCAGTACTTC.

The chain combines TRBV6-6 with TRBJ2-5, with 9 nucleotides matching TRBD1. Germline CDR1 is MNHNY and CDR2 is SVGAGI (reference sequence). This CDR3 comprises 12 residues. J gave up 5 bases and V 8 bases, and 3 bases lay outside the gene matches. The CDR3 bases are TGTGCCAGCCTGGGACAGGGTGAGACCCAGTACTTC. Its translation: CASLGQGETQYF.

In nucleotides, the CDR3 is TGTGCCAGCAGCCAGGGGGTCAGGGGGACCTACGAGCAGTACTTC. Residues: CASSQGVRGTYEQYF. The V gene is TRBV5-4, the J gene TRBJ2-7; 7 nucleotides align to TRBD1. Germline lookup yields CDR1 SGHNT and CDR2 YYREEE (reference sequence). Trimming at V came to 4 bases and at J to 2 bases, leaving 9 bases not matched to a gene. CDR3 size: 15 residues.

The V gene is TRBV10-3, the J gene TRBJ2-7; 11 positions agree with TRBD1. The CDR3 spans 16 residues. The V gene's germline CDR1 is ENHRY and CDR2 SYGVKD. J lost 3 bases, V lost 2 bases, and 6 bases had no gene match. In nucleotides, the CDR3 is TGTGCCATCAGTGAGGCCTCCGGGACAGGGGGCTACGAGCAGTACTTC. It codes for CAISEASGTGGYEQYF.

This rearrangement joins TRBV19 to TRBJ1-2; no definite D call. This CDR3 has 13 residues. Looked up from germline, CDR1 is LNHDA and CDR2 is SQIVND (reference sequence). V gave up 4 bases and J gave up 5 bases, with 11 bases separating them. CDR3: CASSKLGVYGYTF. The CDR3 region has the DNA TGTGCCAGTAGTAAGTTGGGCGTTTATGGCTACACCTTC. Full variable domain (missing parts from reference TRBV19 and TRBJ1-2): DGGITQSPKYLFRKEGQNVTLSCEQNLNHDAMYWYRQDPGQGLRLIYYSQIVNDFQKGDIAEGYSVSREKKESFPLTVTSAQKNPTAFYLCASSKLGVYGYTFGSGTRLTVV.

This chain links TRBV15 with TRBJ1-5, with a tentative D call TRBD1 (6 bases). V was trimmed by 0 bases and J by 4 bases, leaving 16 bases between them. Germline lookup yields CDR1 LNHNV and CDR2 YYDKDF (reference sequence). There are 17 residues in the CDR3. In DNA, the CDR3 is TGTGCCACCAGCAGAGATAGGTTAGGGGGACGGAATCAGCCCCAGCATTTT. This gives the protein CATSRDRLGGRNQPQHF.

The V and J genes are TRBV7-9 and TRBJ2-7; no definite D call. CDR3 size: 12 residues. Germline CDR1 reads SEHNR; CDR2 reads FQNEAQ (reference sequence). V lost 1 base and J 7 bases, leaving 8 bases between the germline ends. The CDR3 loop is CASSLESGEQYF. The CDR3 nucleotides are TGTGCCAGCAGCTTAGAATCCGGGGAGCAGTACTTC.

This clone turned up a few times. The chain uses TRBV27 and TRBJ2-7, with TRBD2 identical over 7 bases. Germline V gene sequence: CDR1 MNHEY, CDR2 SMNVEV (reference sequence). The CDR3 extends over 13 amino acids. V was clipped by 5 bases and J by 4 bases; unmatched bases: 5. CDR3 protein: CASSGWGGYEQYF. The CDR3 region has the DNA TGTGCCAGCAGTGGGTGGGGGGGTTACGAGCAGTACTTC.

The chain links TRBV28 to TRBJ1-6; no clear D gene. The CDR3 sequence is 13 residues long. V was shortened by 7 bases and J by 0 bases, with 4 bases between the two germline ends. CDR1 and CDR2 (germline): MDHEN, SYDVKM. CDR3 in DNA: TGTGCCAGCATCCGCTCCTATAATTCACCCCTCCACTTT. Encoded protein: CASIRSYNSPLHF.

J is TRBJ2-5 and V is TRBV28, with D hard to call. Germline CDR1 reads MDHEN; CDR2 reads SYDVKM. V dropped 4 bases and J dropped 1 base, with 13 bases sitting between them. The CDR3 extends over 15 amino acids. The CDR3 nucleotides are TGTGCCAGCAGTTCCCCTCAGATAATCCAAGAGACCCAGTACTTC. It is translated as CASSSPQIIQETQYF.